One TCR beta chain is described in this entry. This specimen comes from a study of blood T cell repertoires in COVID-19. Study information: The study drew acute and convalescent COVID-19 samples from the United States, Italy and Spain.

The germline CDR1 and CDR2 sequences are SGHAT and FQNNGV. This CDR3 contains 15 residues. V shed 1 base, J shed 2 bases, and the junction held 2 bases outside the gene matches. Original data processing: Researchers report that nucleated cell counts were estimated from reference gene primer amplification. Some clones are missing from TCRdb's copy, which holds only in-frame ones; the method was immunoSEQ multiplex PCR. D and trimming were read from the DNA, whereas the V and J calls and clone size are those reported in that table. The sample lists roughly 100,000 clones, around 84% seen once, with less than 3.5% in the top ten.

V and J are TRBV11-2 and TRBJ2-3, with 8 bases that match TRBD2. The source is a man aged 45-60 years with active or convalescent COVID-19. Source material: peripheral blood. The CDR3 DNA sequence: TGTGCCAGCAGCTTAGCGGGGGGGATCACAGATACGCAGTATTTT. It yields the protein CASSLAGGITDTQYF. Variable domain in full (rest from reference TRBV11-2 and TRBJ2-3): EAGVAQSPRYKIIEKRQSVAFWCNPISGHATLYWYQQILGQGPKLLIQFQNNGVVDDSQLPKDRFSAERLKGVDSTLKIQPAKLEDSAVYLCASSLAGGITDTQYFGPGTRLTVL.